Sequencing of this T cell receptor (beta chain) was carried out in a study of T cells in localized non-small cell lung cancer. On this clone itself: Its antigen is not known.

Sequencing used immunoSEQ multiplex PCR; TCRdb keeps in-frame clones, though not all of them. Among about 72,000 clones, 84% were seen once, and the ten largest hold less than 15%. Regarding the study as a whole: Exceeding tumor, uninvolved adjacent lung had the highest T cell clonality. A raised T cell density in blood coincided with lengthier overall survival. Paired adjacent lung recovered a median roughly 60 of the top 100 tumor clones.

The source was peripheral blood, collected before any cancer treatment. The receptor's source is a female donor aged 60 or older with stage I lung adenocarcinoma.

In nucleotides, the CDR3 is TGCGCCAGCAGCCGGAGCGGGGGACGCACAGATACGCAGTATTTT. Amino acids: CASSRSGGRTDTQYF. The gene calls are TRBV10-1 and TRBJ2-3; 8 bases are shared with TRBD2. V trimming: 6 bases; J trimming: 1 base; junction bases outside the gene matches: 6. Per the germline V gene, CDR1 is WNHNN and CDR2 is SYGVQD (reference sequence). CDR3 length equals 15 residues.